The present T cell receptor beta chain was sequenced within a study of follicular helper T cells after annual influenza vaccination. Specified time point: 2015-2016 season, pre-vaccination. Assay used: immunoSEQ multiplex PCR; TCRdb lists only in-frame clones, some missing. This table holds over 10,000 clones, about 80% found once. This receptor was identified in an adult who received the influenza vaccine. The specimen was CXCR5+ CD38- circulating T follicular helper cells from blood, collected on the day of influenza vaccination. The subset denotes: circulating Tfh, non-naive CD4+CXCR5+PD-1+ (ICOS+CD38+ or ICOS-CD38-).

CDR3 sequence reads: CASSEWGRVDYGYTF. The CDR3 DNA follows: TGTGCCAGCAGTGAATGGGGCAGGGTGGACTATGGCTACACCTTC. This chain connects TRBV6-1 to TRBJ1-2; possible D gene TRBD1, 5 bases. The germline CDR1 and CDR2 sequences are MNHNS and SASEGT. Trimming stripped 2 bases from V and 3 bases from J, with 13 bases between. This CDR3 is 15 amino acids long.